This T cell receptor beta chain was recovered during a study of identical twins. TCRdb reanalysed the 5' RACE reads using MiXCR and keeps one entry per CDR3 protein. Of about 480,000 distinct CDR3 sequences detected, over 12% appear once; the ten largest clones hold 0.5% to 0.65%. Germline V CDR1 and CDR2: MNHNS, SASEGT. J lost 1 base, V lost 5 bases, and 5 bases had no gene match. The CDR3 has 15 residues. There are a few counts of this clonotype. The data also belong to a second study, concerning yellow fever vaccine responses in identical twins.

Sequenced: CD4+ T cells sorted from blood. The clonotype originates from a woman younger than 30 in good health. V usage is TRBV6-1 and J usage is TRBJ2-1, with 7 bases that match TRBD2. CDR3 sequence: CASSKRDGSYNEQFF. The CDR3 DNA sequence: TGTGCCAGCAGTAAGCGGGACGGGTCCTACAATGAGCAGTTCTTC.